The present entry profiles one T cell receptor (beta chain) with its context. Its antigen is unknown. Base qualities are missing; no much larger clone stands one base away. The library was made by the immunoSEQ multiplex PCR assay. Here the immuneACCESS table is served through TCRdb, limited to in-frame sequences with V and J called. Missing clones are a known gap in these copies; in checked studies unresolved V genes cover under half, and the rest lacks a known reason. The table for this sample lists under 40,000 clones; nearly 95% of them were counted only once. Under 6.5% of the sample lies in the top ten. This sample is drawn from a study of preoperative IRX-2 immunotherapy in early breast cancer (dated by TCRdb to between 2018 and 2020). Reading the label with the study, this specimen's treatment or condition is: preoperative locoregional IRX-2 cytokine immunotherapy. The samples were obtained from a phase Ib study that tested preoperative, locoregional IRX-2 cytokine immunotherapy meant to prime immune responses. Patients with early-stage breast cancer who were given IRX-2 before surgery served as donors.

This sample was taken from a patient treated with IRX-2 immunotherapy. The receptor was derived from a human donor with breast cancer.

The nucleotide sequence reads TGTGCCAGCAGGCCTAGGACTAGCGTCGCCGGGGAGCTGTTTTTT. This is translated as CASRPRTSVAGELFF. Rearrangement joined TRBV7-3 to TRBJ2-2, and TRBD2 matches 9 of the central bases. Clipping removes 6 bases from V and 6 bases from J, with 8 as the unmatched junction base count. CDR1 and CDR2, per the germline V gene, are SGHTA and FQGTGA. The CDR3 spans 15 residues, from the cysteine through the phenylalanine. CDR3 DNA only is kept here, 45 bases in frame from base 1. Reference TRBV7-3 and TRBJ2-2 proteins supply the regions before and after the CDR3; the full variable domain is: GAGVSQTPSNKVTEKGKYVELRCDPISGHTALYWYRQSLGQGPEFLIYFQGTGAADDSGLPNDRFFAVRPEGSVSTLKIQRTERGDSAVYLCASRPRTSVAGELFFGEGSRLTVL.